This T cell receptor beta chain comes out of a study of T-cell memory formation after mild COVID-19. Study-level information: Across donors, TCR clusters were largely donor specific. Study-wide results and caveats: Pre-infection memory held some responding clones, suggesting pre-existing cross-reactive T cells responded. Clones that contracted from day 15 to 85 had balanced CD4/CD8; later expanders were CD4+ biased. Clones which contracted sat mainly in CM and EM if CD4+, and in EMRA if CD8+.

A few counts support this clonotype. Its antigen is not identified. The CDR3 consists of 14 residues. Per germline, CDR1 LNHDA and CDR2 SQIVND (reference sequence). V was shortened by 5 bases and J by 1 base, with 12 bases between the two germline ends. TCRdb re-analysed the 5' RACE reads in MiXCR, keeping a single row per CDR3 protein. The sample has more than 400,000 distinct CDR3 sequences; 18% are singletons. The sample consisted of PBMCs or a T cell subset sorted from them (not recorded which). V and J are TRBV19 and TRBJ2-7; D possibly uses TRBD1 or TRBD2 (5 bases each). This TCR came from an adult woman who had mild COVID-19 (a few samples of this study predate the infection). Cell type and time point are not known. The CDR3, as DNA: TGTGCCAGTAGTCCGGAGTGGGGGTCCTACGAGCAGTACTTC. Translated, it gives CASSPEWGSYEQYF. Complete variable domain (other parts from reference TRBV19 and TRBJ2-7): DGGITQSPKYLFRKEGQNVTLSCEQNLNHDAMYWYRQDPGQGLRLIYYSQIVNDFQKGDIAEGYSVSREKKESFPLTVTSAQKNPTAFYLCASSPEWGSYEQYFGPGTRLTVT.